These T cell receptor beta chains were read from a single sample in a study of beta chain features in type 1 diabetes. Assay used: immunoSEQ multiplex PCR; TCRdb lists only in-frame clones, some missing. The data show fewer than 650,000 clones, 15% seen once. Sequenced sample: naive CD4+ T cells from blood. Every receptor here comes from a man aged 18 to 30 in good health. Both conserved end residues are trimmed from each CDR3. Each record gives: CDR3 protein, V gene, J gene.

CDR3aa: ASTEGRNTEAF
v_gene: TRBV7-3
j_gene: TRBJ1-1

CDR3aa: ASSQERLGRPF
v_gene: TRBV4-1
j_gene: TRBJ2-1

CDR3aa: ASTTSFDTEAF
v_gene: TRBV2
j_gene: TRBJ1-1

CDR3aa: ASGRDRVYGYT
v_gene: TRBV6-6
j_gene: TRBJ1-2

CDR3aa: ASSLVQGPYEQY
v_gene: TRBV27
j_gene: TRBJ2-7

CDR3aa: ASSLSGRVYEQY
v_gene: TRBV28
j_gene: TRBJ2-7

CDR3aa: ASSLTGTVNTEAF
v_gene: TRBV7-3
j_gene: TRBJ1-1

CDR3aa: ASGLTRGREAF
v_gene: TRBV12-5
j_gene: TRBJ1-1

CDR3aa: ASSGGGLNQPQH
v_gene: TRBV2
j_gene: TRBJ1-5

CDR3aa: ASSPGQRAEQF
v_gene: TRBV10-2
j_gene: TRBJ2-1

CDR3aa: ASSLGTGLAAETQY
v_gene: TRBV7-9
j_gene: TRBJ2-5

CDR3aa: AWAMKGWQY
v_gene: TRBV30
j_gene: TRBJ2-7

CDR3aa: ASSLEGKRTDTQY
v_gene: TRBV5-1
j_gene: TRBJ2-3

CDR3aa: ASSPNQVTYEQY
v_gene: TRBV18
j_gene: TRBJ2-7

CDR3aa: ASSLQRGRNTGELF
v_gene: TRBV7-3
j_gene: TRBJ2-2

CDR3aa: ASRRDSLNQPQH
v_gene: TRBV6-5
j_gene: TRBJ1-5

CDR3aa: AIRDTSGYEQY
v_gene: TRBV10-3
j_gene: TRBJ2-7

CDR3aa: ASSPAGPEAF
v_gene: TRBV18
j_gene: TRBJ1-1

CDR3aa: ASSTQAVEETQY
v_gene: TRBV6-5
j_gene: TRBJ2-5

CDR3aa: ASSFWGRGRTDTQY
v_gene: TRBV27
j_gene: TRBJ2-3

CDR3aa: ASSPGQLEQY
v_gene: TRBV7-9
j_gene: TRBJ2-7

CDR3aa: AIGKDRAYEQY
v_gene: TRBV10-3
j_gene: TRBJ2-7

CDR3aa: ASGRDSYNEQF
v_gene: TRBV2
j_gene: TRBJ2-1

CDR3aa: ASSSRGDAKNIQY
v_gene: TRBV7-9
j_gene: TRBJ2-4

CDR3aa: ASSADSPTADIQY
v_gene: TRBV18
j_gene: TRBJ2-4

CDR3aa: ASSLGGSHYGYT
v_gene: TRBV7-9
j_gene: TRBJ1-2

CDR3aa: ASSRQGYWF
v_gene: TRBV5-1
j_gene: TRBJ2-1

CDR3aa: ASSYALGVAKNIQY
v_gene: TRBV6-5
j_gene: TRBJ2-4

CDR3aa: ASSLGTSTEQY
v_gene: TRBV11-3
j_gene: TRBJ2-7

CDR3aa: ASKGPLTDTQY
v_gene: TRBV2
j_gene: TRBJ2-3

CDR3aa: ASSLNADNQPQH
v_gene: TRBV5-1
j_gene: TRBJ1-5

CDR3aa: ASSPGLAGFSVY
v_gene: TRBV7-2
j_gene: TRBJ2-3

CDR3aa: ASSRTVDAKNIQY
v_gene: TRBV6-5
j_gene: TRBJ2-4

CDR3aa: ASSLVPYGYT
v_gene: TRBV28
j_gene: TRBJ1-2

CDR3aa: ASRGGGSYNEQF
v_gene: TRBV28
j_gene: TRBJ2-1

CDR3aa: ASSASAGGTTEAF
v_gene: TRBV6-4
j_gene: TRBJ1-1

CDR3aa: ASSPGISGANVLT
v_gene: TRBV18
j_gene: TRBJ2-6

CDR3aa: ASSYSPSGSYNEQF
v_gene: TRBV6-5
j_gene: TRBJ2-1

CDR3aa: ASSTTGGRTEAF
v_gene: TRBV19
j_gene: TRBJ1-1

CDR3aa: ASSFLPDPNQPQH
v_gene: TRBV5-1
j_gene: TRBJ1-5

CDR3aa: ASREDRGNEQF
v_gene: TRBV2
j_gene: TRBJ2-1

CDR3aa: ASRAGTGNSYEQY
v_gene: TRBV4-2
j_gene: TRBJ2-7

CDR3aa: ASSLVSGQGIDTQY
v_gene: TRBV5-1
j_gene: TRBJ2-3

CDR3aa: ASSLVTGSPLH
v_gene: TRBV7-2
j_gene: TRBJ1-6